The 22 T cell receptor beta chains reported below all come from one sample, sequenced in a study of radiation and T cells in renal cell carcinoma. TCRdb keeps only in-frame clones here, not all; method: immunoSEQ multiplex PCR. The sample holds 100,000 to 150,000 clones, around 81% seen once. As to time point: blood 2 weeks post-SBRT. Described treatment: 15 Gy SBRT to primary tumor, nephrectomy 4 weeks later. The sample consisted of blood, taken from a patient whose treatment included radiotherapy and nephrectomy. Receptors originate from a man aged 50 to 59 with renal cell carcinoma.

This clone was counted between two and nine times. The chain employs TRBV9 and TRBJ1-1; a possible D gene is TRBD1 (5 bases). The V end was cut by 3 bases, the J end by 0 bases, with 12 bases between. Looked up from germline, CDR1 is SGDLS and CDR2 is YYNGEE. The CDR3 sequence is 15 residues long. The CDR3 sequence: CASSAYDSMNTEAFF. The CDR3, as DNA: TGTGCCAGCAGCGCTTATGACAGCATGAACACTGAAGCTTTCTTT.

This chain connects TRBV6-5 to TRBJ1-1, with TRBD1 matching 7 bases. J lost 1 base, V lost 6 bases, and 5 bases had no gene match. There are 14 residues in the CDR3. CDR1 is MNHEY and CDR2 is SVGAGI in the germline V gene. In DNA form, the CDR3 reads TGTGCCAGCAGGATTAGACAGGGGAACACTGAAGCTTTCTTT. Residues: CASRIRQGNTEAFF.

The DNA for the CDR3 is TGTGCCCAAAACCTCCCCGGCGGATACGAGCAGTACTTC. Its translation is CAQNLPGGYEQYF. The V call is TRBV30, the J call TRBJ2-7; no clear D gene. Germline CDR1 is GTSNPN and CDR2 is SVGIG (reference sequence). With 8 bases removed from V and 4 bases from J, the gap between germline ends came to 18 bases. The CDR3 extends over 13 amino acids.

This clone was seen only once. This chain connects TRBV27 to TRBJ2-7; 7 positions agree with TRBD2. CDR1 is MNHEY and CDR2 is SMNVEV in the germline V gene (reference sequence). The CDR3 loop spans 15 amino acids. Trimming at V came to 8 bases and at J to 7 bases, leaving 17 bases not matched to a gene. For the CDR3, the DNA is TGTGCCAGCTCCACGCTGGGGGGAGGGCTGGGGGAGCAGTACTTC. Its translation is CASSTLGGGLGEQYF.

The chain is built from TRBV7-2 and TRBJ2-5; 8 bases are shared with TRBD1. Germline V gene lookup returns CDR1 SGHTA and CDR2 FQGNSA. The CDR3 loop spans 16 amino acids. Germline trimming cut 4 bases from V and 5 bases from J; bases unmatched to any gene: 12. The CDR3 here is CASSWSHSQGAETQYF. In nucleotides, the CDR3 is TGTGCCAGCAGCTGGTCTCACTCCCAGGGGGCGGAGACCCAGTACTTC.

The V and J genes are TRBV5-1 and TRBJ2-1; a weak D match, TRBD1 (6 bases). CDR1 and CDR2 from the germline V gene are SGHRS and YFSETQ. Deletions cut 4 bases from V and 10 bases from J, with 18 bases between. The CDR3 consists of 14 residues. The CDR3 DNA sequence: TGCGCCAGCAGCCCAGTGCAGGGGCAAAGGGAGCAGTTCTTC. Translating it yields CASSPVQGQREQFF.

The chain uses TRBV6-1 and TRBJ2-5, with D perhaps TRBD1 (6 bases). From germline, CDR1 is MNHNS and CDR2 SASEGT. Trimming took off 7 bases at V and 5 bases at J, with 14 bases between the two ends. The CDR3 contains 13 residues. This chain's CDR3 is CASMYQGLETQYF. For the CDR3, the DNA is TGTGCCAGCATGTATCAGGGGCTGGAGACCCAGTACTTC.

The V and J genes are TRBV11-2 and TRBJ2-3; 7 nucleotides align to TRBD1. This CDR3 contains 15 residues. V trimming: 1 base; J trimming: 3 bases; junction bases outside the gene matches: 4. CDR1 and CDR2 (germline): SGHAT, FQNNGV. The CDR3 bases are TGTGCCAGCAGCTTAGTACAGGGGTTAACAGATACGCAGTATTTT. This sequence encodes CASSLVQGLTDTQYF.

The rearrangement joins TRBV5-1 to TRBJ1-1, with no clear D. The germline V gene has CDR1 SGHRS and CDR2 YFSETQ. This CDR3 has 13 amino acids. V gave up 2 bases and J gave up 0 bases, with 5 bases separating them. The CDR3 nucleotides are TGCGCCAGCAGCTTCGGGATGAACACTGAAGCTTTCTTT. This gives the protein CASSFGMNTEAFF.

The genes are TRBV19 and TRBJ2-5; maybe TRBD1 (5 bases). Germline V CDR1 and CDR2: LNHDA, SQIVND (reference sequence). The V end lost 0 bases, the J end lost 1 base, and 12 bases lay between the germline ends. The CDR3 consists of 16 residues. In nucleotides, the CDR3 is TGTGCCAGTAGTATAGATCGTTCGCAGGGCCAAGAGACCCAGTACTTC. It encodes CASSIDRSQGQETQYF.

The genes are TRBV10-3 and TRBJ1-2; the D is unclear. V was shortened by 3 bases and J by 3 bases, with 17 bases between the two germline ends. There are 16 residues in the CDR3. Per germline, CDR1 ENHRY and CDR2 SYGVKD. The CDR3 DNA is TGTGCCATCAGTGACACAGAAGAGAAAGGGCACTATGGCTACACCTTC. Its translation: CAISDTEEKGHYGYTF.

The rearrangement uses TRBV7-2 and TRBJ2-5; the D is unclear. The V end was cut by 0 bases, the J end by 2 bases, with 4 bases between. The CDR3 consists of 13 residues. Germline assignment: CDR1 SGHTA and CDR2 FQGNSA. The CDR3 protein is CASSLARQETQYF. CDR3 in DNA: TGTGCCAGCAGCTTAGCCAGGCAAGAGACCCAGTACTTC.

The chain couples TRBV30 to TRBJ2-7, with 7 bases lining up with TRBD1. Germline V CDR1 and CDR2: GTSNPN, SVGIG (reference sequence). The V segment lost 3 bases and the J segment 2 bases; nucleotides outside the gene matches: 13. The CDR3 totals 16 residues. CDR3: CAWSTAARQGTYEQYF. CDR3 sequence (DNA): TGTGCCTGGAGCACTGCGGCCCGACAGGGAACCTACGAGCAGTACTTC.

This chain connects TRBV5-1 to TRBJ2-2; tentative D call: TRBD2 (5 bases). Germline V lookup: CDR1 SGHRS, CDR2 YFSETQ. The length of the CDR3 is 15 residues. The V end lost 0 bases, the J end lost 0 bases, and 6 bases lay between the germline ends. The chain's CDR3 is CASSLGLSNTGELFF. The CDR3 coding sequence is TGCGCCAGCAGCTTGGGACTATCGAACACCGGGGAGCTGTTTTTT. Full variable domain (rest looked up from reference TRBV5-1 and TRBJ2-2): KAGVTQTPRYLIKTRGQQVTLSCSPISGHRSVSWYQQTPGQGLQFLFEYFSETQRNKGNFPGRFSGRQFSNSRSEMNVSTLELGDSALYLCASSLGLSNTGELFFGEGSRLTVL.

This clone was found a few times. The chain employs TRBV7-8 and TRBJ1-4, with D possibly matching TRBD1 (6 bases). CDR3 length: 15 residues. Germline CDR1 is SGHVS and CDR2 is FQNEAQ. V shed 5 bases and J shed 4 bases, with 14 bases lying between them. The CDR3 DNA reads as TGTGCCAGCAGCGTCCGGACAGCCTTTAATGAAAAACTGTTTTTT. It specifies CASSVRTAFNEKLFF.

The chain is built from TRBV11-3 and TRBJ2-5; 10 positions match TRBD2. Trimming cost V 1 base and J 1 base; bases outside gene matches: 6. The CDR3 totals 17 residues. Germline V gene lookup returns CDR1 SGHNT and CDR2 YENEEA. This CDR3 reads CASSLGRSSGSQETQYF. The CDR3 nucleotides are TGTGCCAGCAGCTTAGGTCGGTCTAGCGGGAGCCAAGAGACCCAGTACTTC.

The chain recombines TRBV7-2 with TRBJ2-7, with 8 bases lining up with TRBD2. V shed 4 bases and J 1 base; nucleotides not matched to a gene: 3. The CDR3 is 14 residues long. Germline values: CDR1 SGHTA, CDR2 FQGNSA. In DNA, the CDR3 is TGTGCCAGCAGCTACGGCGGGGGGTCCTACGAGCAGTACTTC. Protein sequence: CASSYGGGSYEQYF.

The chain combines TRBV9 with TRBJ2-7, with D unresolved. Trimming took off 0 bases at V and 4 bases at J, with 8 bases between the two ends. Germline values: CDR1 SGDLS, CDR2 YYNGEE. The CDR3 is made up of 13 amino acids. The CDR3 here is CASSVEAEYEQYF. DNA for the CDR3: TGTGCCAGCAGCGTAGAGGCAGAATACGAGCAGTACTTC.

This clone was counted only a few times. The J gene is TRBJ1-1, the V gene TRBV30; a weak D match, TRBD1 (5 bases). Trimming removed 0 bases from V and 4 bases from J, with 15 bases in between. Per the germline V gene, CDR1 is GTSNPN and CDR2 is SVGIG (reference sequence). The CDR3 has 15 amino acids. The CDR3 is CAWSVKGVVGTEAFF. The CDR3, as DNA: TGTGCCTGGAGTGTAAAAGGGGTGGTGGGCACTGAAGCTTTCTTT.

The chain combines TRBV27 with TRBJ2-5; D might be TRBD1 or TRBD2, each matching 5 bases. Matching the DNA end better, TRBJ2-7 makes the J call doubtful. CDR1 is MNHEY and CDR2 is SMNVEV in the germline V gene (reference sequence). This CDR3 is built from 12 residues. The CDR3 spells CASSLGVYEQYF. CDR3 bases: TGTGCCAGCAGTTTGGGGGTTTACGAGCAGTACTTC.

There are a few counts of this clone. The chain joins TRBV29-1 to TRBJ2-7; a weak D match, TRBD2 (6 bases). Deletions cut 4 bases from V and 5 bases from J, with 15 bases between. Germline V lookup: CDR1 SQVTM, CDR2 ANQGSEA. This CDR3 region has 13 residues. Here the CDR3 DNA reads TGCAGCGTTGGCGGGGAGGAGCGGAACGAGCAGTACTTC. This gives the protein CSVGGEERNEQYF.

V is TRBV7-9 and J is TRBJ2-7; TRBD1 aligns across 9 bases. CDR3 length: 16 amino acids. Germline V gene lookup returns CDR1 SEHNR and CDR2 FQNEAQ (reference sequence). With V trimmed by 5 bases and J by 2 bases, 10 bases remained unmatched. CDR3 in amino acids: CASSTLQGARTYEQYF. The CDR3 region has the DNA TGTGCCAGCAGCACACTACAGGGGGCGAGGACCTACGAGCAGTACTTC.